The following is a TCR beta chain sequence with its context. The antigen is unknown. Method: immunoSEQ multiplex PCR; TCRdb's copy keeps in-frame clones and lacks some. The sample includes about 990,000 clones, approximately 78% of them seen just once. This entry is derived from a study of shared clonotypes between healthy human individuals. General observations from the study: An anticipated effect of sequencing depth on clonotype sharing among donors was recognized.

The CDR3 loop spans 11 amino acids. Germline V lookup: CDR1 DFQATT, CDR2 SNEGSKA (reference sequence). The ends were cut back, 7 bases at V and 9 bases at J, with 13 bases in the middle. The V gene is TRBV20-1, the J gene TRBJ2-1; TRBD1 might be the D (6 bases). This TCR was recovered from a man aged 18 to 30 in good health. Some clones in this sample may be carry-over from other donors' samples. The sequenced sample consisted of memory CD4+ T cells from PBMCs. The subset was: CD45RA-negative fraction. CDR3 loop: CSETRGGEQFF. CDR3 nucleotide sequence: TGCAGTGAGACTCGAGGGGGTGAGCAGTTCTTC.